Each of the 22 T cell receptor beta chains below was sequenced from the same sample in a study of CD8+ T cells in alopecia areata. It was cDNA, reverse transcribed from extracted RNA, that served as the sequencing template. Some clones are missing from TCRdb's copy, which holds only in-frame ones; the method was immunoSEQ multiplex PCR. Of approximately 200,000 clones in the sample, approximately 45% were seen once. Treatment indicated: oral pan-JAK inhibitor, 5-10 mg twice daily. Material: CD4+ T cells sorted from blood, obtained at roughly week 36, from a patient treated with tofacitinib. The receptors originated from a human donor with alopecia areata.

This chain joins TRBV7-9 and TRBJ2-7; 11 bases align to TRBD2. The ends lost 5 bases at V and 5 bases at J; junction bases unmatched: 11. The length of the CDR3 is 16 residues. Germline lookup yields CDR1 SEHNR and CDR2 FQNEAQ (reference sequence). The CDR3 nucleotides read TGTGCCAGCAGCAGTCGGCCGGGACTAGCGGTCCACGAGCAGTACTTC. It yields the protein CASSSRPGLAVHEQYF.

The chain combines TRBV30 with TRBJ1-3; no clear D. Trimming pared 0 bases from V and 7 bases from J, leaving 10 bases between. Germline values: CDR1 GTSNPN, CDR2 SVGIG (reference sequence). This CDR3 spans 13 amino acids. The CDR3 loop reads CAWSVSVRNTIYF. CDR3 coding DNA: TGTGCCTGGAGTGTCTCAGTGAGGAACACCATATATTTT. Full variable domain (outside the CDR3, taken from reference TRBV30 and TRBJ1-3): SQTIHQWPATLVQPVGSPLSLECTVEGTSNPNLYWYRQAAGRGLQLLFYSVGIGQISSEVPQNLSASRPQDRQFILSSKKLLLSDSGFYLCAWSVSVRNTIYFGEGSWLTVV.

J is TRBJ2-1 and V is TRBV29-1; 9 bases match TRBD2. Per germline, CDR1 SQVTM and CDR2 ANQGSEA. The CDR3 is 13 amino acids. In DNA form, the CDR3 reads TGCGTCGTAGCGGGAGCCCCCCACAATGAGCAGTTCTTC. It is translated as CVVAGAPHNEQFF.

On this clone: A single base separates this from a much larger clone, so it may be a read error. The chain has TRBV7-3 and TRBJ2-7; D not certain. The CDR3 totals 11 residues. Germline V CDR1 and CDR2: SGHTA, FQGTGA. V lost 4 bases and J lost 4, with 5 bases in between. CDR3 region: CASSSKYEQYF. For the CDR3, the DNA is TGTGCCAGCAGCTCCAAATACGAGCAGTACTTC.

The CDR3 sequence is CATSREPGPGELFF. CDR3 coding DNA: TGTGCCACCAGCAGAGAACCGGGGCCCGGGGAGCTGTTTTTT. This chain uses TRBV15 with TRBJ2-2; perhaps D is TRBD1 or TRBD2 (5 bases each). The CDR3 has 14 amino acids. V was trimmed by 0 bases and J by 6 bases, leaving 8 bases between them. Per the germline V gene, CDR1 is LNHNV and CDR2 is YYDKDF (reference sequence).

The CDR3 spells CASRAIQGYTEAFF. DNA of the CDR3: TGTGCCAGCAGAGCCATACAGGGCTACACTGAAGCTTTCTTT. This chain joins TRBV5-6 and TRBJ1-1, with D perhaps TRBD1 (6 bases). Trimming took 5 bases from V and 3 from J, leaving 14 bases between them. CDR3 length equals 14 residues. Germline V CDR1 and CDR2: SGHDT, YYEEEE.

The chain has TRBV5-1 and TRBJ2-2; D may be TRBD2 (5 bases). The germline V gene encodes CDR1 SGHRS and CDR2 YFSETQ. This CDR3 spans 16 amino acids. Trimming shortened V by 4 bases and J by 4 bases, and 17 bases separated the two germline ends. The CDR3 sequence: CASSPGLARTTGELFF. CDR3 DNA sequence: TGCGCCAGCAGCCCAGGCCTAGCCCGGACCACCGGGGAGCTGTTTTTT.

The chain employs TRBV9 and TRBJ2-2; D perhaps matches TRBD1 (5 bases). Germline CDR1 SGDLS, CDR2 YYNGEE. The V end lost 3 bases, the J end lost 7 bases, and 22 bases lay between the germline ends. This CDR3 has 17 residues. CDR3 region: CASSAVSSGHRIGELFF. The DNA of the CDR3 is TGTGCCAGCAGCGCGGTCTCTTCAGGGCACCGGATCGGGGAGCTGTTTTTT.

The gene calls are TRBV14 and TRBJ2-7; TRBD1 is a possible D gene (6 bases). In germline, CDR1 is SGHDN, CDR2 FVKESK. CDR3 length: 11 residues. Trimming removed 3 bases from V and 9 bases from J, with 9 bases in between. This chain's CDR3 is CASSQKDRQYF. CDR3 sequence (DNA): TGTGCCAGCAGCCAGAAGGACAGGCAGTACTTC.

The chain links TRBV30 to TRBJ2-1; 13 bases match TRBD2. The germline V gene encodes CDR1 GTSNPN and CDR2 SVGIG (reference sequence). This CDR3 has 14 residues. V lost 4 bases and J lost 11; bases outside the gene matches: 8. CDR3 sequence reads: CAWIPPTSGRKQFF. CDR3 nucleotides: TGTGCCTGGATCCCGCCGACTAGCGGGAGGAAGCAGTTCTTC.

This clone came up once. The rearrangement joins TRBV30 to TRBJ1-3; D is unresolved. The CDR3 is 14 residues long. The germline V gene encodes CDR1 GTSNPN and CDR2 SVGIG (reference sequence). V lost 5 bases, J lost 4 bases, and 15 bases lay in between. The CDR3 protein is CAWVHPSRGNTIYF. CDR3 coding DNA: TGTGCCTGGGTACATCCGAGTAGAGGAAACACCATATATTTT. The whole variable domain, remainder taken from reference TRBV30 and TRBJ1-3, is SQTIHQWPATLVQPVGSPLSLECTVEGTSNPNLYWYRQAAGRGLQLLFYSVGIGQISSEVPQNLSASRPQDRQFILSSKKLLLSDSGFYLCAWVHPSRGNTIYFGEGSWLTVV.

This clone was seen only once. The V gene is TRBV27, the J gene TRBJ1-5, with D hard to call. This CDR3 is built from 14 residues. Between the trimmed V and J ends, which lost 0 bases and 5 bases, there was a span of 8 bases. Germline V gene sequence: CDR1 MNHEY, CDR2 SMNVEV (reference sequence). CDR3 in amino acids: CASSLSMVDQPQHF. The CDR3 nucleotides are TGTGCCAGCAGTTTATCTATGGTTGATCAGCCCCAGCATTTT.

The DNA of the CDR3 is TGTGCCAGCAGGGAACCGGGACAAGTATACAATGAGCAGTTCTTC. This translates into CASREPGQVYNEQFF. This rearrangement joins TRBV2 to TRBJ2-1; possible D gene TRBD1, 6 bases. The CDR3 contains 15 residues. The germline gives CDR1 SNHLY, CDR2 FYNNEI. V was cut by 6 bases and J by 4 bases, with 16 bases left in between. Filled out from reference TRBV2 and TRBJ2-1, the complete variable domain reads EPEVTQTPSHQVTQMGQEVILRCVPISNHLYFYWYRQILGQKVEFLVSFYNNEISEKSEIFDDQFSVERPDGSNFTLKIRSTKLEDSAMYFCASREPGQVYNEQFFGPGTRLTVL.

CDR3: CSAQGGLQGRNTEAFF. The CDR3 DNA reads as TGCAGCGCCCAAGGGGGTCTGCAGGGTAGGAACACTGAAGCTTTCTTT. The chain recombines TRBV29-1 with TRBJ1-1; tentatively, D is TRBD1 (6 bases). The CDR3 is 16 residues long. Germline V gene lookup returns CDR1 SQVTM and CDR2 ANQGSEA. V was shortened by 7 bases and J by 1 base, with 22 bases between the two germline ends.

The genes are TRBV7-2 and TRBJ2-7; D remains ambiguous. Germline CDR1 SGHTA, CDR2 FQGNSA. Deletions cut 5 bases from V and 2 bases from J, with 16 bases between. The CDR3 loop spans 15 amino acids. CDR3 sequence reads: CASSVNFQGTYEQYF. In DNA, the CDR3 is TGTGCCAGCAGCGTGAACTTTCAAGGGACCTACGAGCAGTACTTC.

The chain uses TRBV5-1 and TRBJ2-3, with a possible D match to TRBD2 (6 bases). Trimming shortened V by 0 bases and J by 1 base, and 12 bases separated the two germline ends. The CDR3 contains 16 residues. Germline CDR1 is SGHRS and CDR2 is YFSETQ. CDR3 in DNA: TGCGCCAGCAGCTTGGAGATAGGGACTCGCACAGATACGCAGTATTTT. Translating gives CASSLEIGTRTDTQYF.

This sequence joins TRBV7-9 and TRBJ2-2; D remains unclear. Germline CDR1 SEHNR, CDR2 FQNEAQ (reference sequence). Trimming removed 1 base at V and 7 bases at J, with 7 bases between. This CDR3 has 13 amino acids. In nucleotides, the CDR3 is TGTGCCAGCAGCTTAGTCCGCATCGGGGAGCTGTTTTTT. The encoded protein is CASSLVRIGELFF.

This clone turned up a few times. The chain joins TRBV7-2 to TRBJ2-3; 8 bases align to TRBD2. Germline CDR1 is SGHTA and CDR2 is FQGNSA. This CDR3 has 16 amino acids. V was pared by 5 bases and J by 5 bases, with 12 bases of the junction left unmatched. CDR3 DNA sequence: TGTGCCAGCAGCCTAGGGGCGGGAGGCCGTGAAGATACGCAGTATTTT. Translated: CASSLGAGGREDTQYF.

This clone occurred a few times. The rearrangement joins TRBV10-2 to TRBJ2-7, with 7 bases identical to TRBD2. The CDR3 consists of 14 residues. The germline CDR1 and CDR2 sequences are WSHSY and SAAADI. The ends lost 6 bases at V and 1 base at J; junction bases unmatched: 6. CDR3 loop: CASRRLAKSYEQYF. The CDR3 DNA reads as TGCGCCAGCAGACGACTAGCCAAATCCTACGAGCAGTACTTC.

The rearrangement links TRBV30 to TRBJ1-2; TRBD1 is a possible D gene (6 bases). The germline CDR1 and CDR2 sequences are GTSNPN and SVGIG (reference sequence). The CDR3 is 12 residues long. The ends were cut back, 8 bases at V and 1 base at J, with 11 bases in the middle. The CDR3 spells CAGTPDNYGYTF. The CDR3, as DNA: TGTGCCGGGACACCAGATAACTATGGCTACACCTTC. The variable domain in full, completed from reference TRBV30 and TRBJ1-2, reads SQTIHQWPATLVQPVGSPLSLECTVEGTSNPNLYWYRQAAGRGLQLLFYSVGIGQISSEVPQNLSASRPQDRQFILSSKKLLLSDSGFYLCAGTPDNYGYTFGSGTRLTVV.

This clone was seen a few times. CDR3 region: CASSQLGRPGGPQHF. The CDR3, as DNA: TGCGCCAGCAGCCAACTAGGACGGCCGGGTGGGCCCCAGCATTTT. The genes are TRBV4-3 and TRBJ1-5, with D hard to call. V dropped 2 bases and J dropped 9 bases, with 17 bases sitting between them. Germline V gene sequence: CDR1 LGHNA, CDR2 YSLEER. This CDR3 contains 15 residues.

This rearrangement joins TRBV4-2 to TRBJ1-2; D unresolved. CDR1 and CDR2 (germline): LGHNA, YNFKEQ. The V and J ends lost 0 bases and 8 bases respectively, with 16 bases between them. The CDR3 covers 15 residues. The CDR3 bases are TGTGCCAGCAGCCAAGATTTTACGTTATCGGGAGGCTACACCTTC. Translating it yields CASSQDFTLSGGYTF.